A single sample gave rise to the 5 T cell receptor beta chains below, sequenced in a study of cytomegalovirus exposure and HLA in healthy donors. The PCR contained 60 Vbeta and 13 Jbeta primers. Sequencing used immunoSEQ multiplex PCR; TCRdb keeps in-frame clones, though not all of them. Listed are approximately 110,000 clones; 2.5% to 3% falls within the top ten. The sample consisted of PBMCs. These receptors were taken from a young man in good health and CMV-seronegative.

The chain couples TRBV9 to TRBJ1-2; TRBD1 aligns across 9 bases. The CDR3 extends over 14 amino acids. J lost 4 bases, V lost 3 bases, and 4 bases had no gene match. Germline V gene lookup returns CDR1 SGDLS and CDR2 YYNGEE. The CDR3 loop is CASSAGTGLYGYTF. In DNA form, the CDR3 reads TGTGCCAGCAGCGCGGGGACAGGGCTCTATGGCTACACCTTC.

The rearrangement joins TRBV6-5 to TRBJ2-3; D is unclear. The CDR3 totals 15 residues. From germline, CDR1 is MNHEY and CDR2 SVGAGI. The V and J ends lost 3 bases and 0 bases respectively, with 10 bases between them. CDR3 protein: CASSYSYSSTDTQYF. The CDR3, as DNA: TGTGCCAGCAGTTATAGCTATTCTAGCACAGATACGCAGTATTTT.

J is TRBJ2-3 and V is TRBV27; 8 bases are a match to TRBD2. CDR3 size: 15 residues. Trimming cost V 7 bases and J 6 bases; bases outside gene matches: 12. Germline assignment: CDR1 MNHEY and CDR2 SMNVEV (reference sequence). For the CDR3, the DNA is TGTGCCAGCAAAACGGGGGCCGGGGGGGCCGATACGCAGTATTTT. It is translated as CASKTGAGGADTQYF.

V gene TRBV11-2 combines with J gene TRBJ2-5; 9 bases line up with TRBD2. Germline CDR1 reads SGHAT; CDR2 reads FQNNGV. The CDR3 consists of 18 residues. J lost 3 bases, V lost 2 bases, and 13 bases had no gene match. CDR3: CASSLTGTSLDWEETQYF. In DNA, the CDR3 is TGTGCCAGCAGCTTAACGGGGACTAGCTTAGATTGGGAAGAGACCCAGTACTTC.

V is TRBV18 and J is TRBJ2-7; 7 nucleotides line up with TRBD1. The CDR3 has 16 residues. V was clipped by 0 bases and J by 0 bases; unmatched bases: 5. In germline, CDR1 is KGHSH, CDR2 LQKENI. The CDR3 nucleotides read TGTGCCAGCTCACCACCGGACAGGAGCTCCTCCTACGAGCAGTACTTC. As protein: CASSPPDRSSSYEQYF.